A selection of T cell receptor beta chains follows, all from one sample in a study of blood T cell repertoires in COVID-19. The table came from immunoSEQ multiplex PCR; TCRdb's copy has only in-frame clones and leaves some out. The profile shows about 210,000 clones, roughly 82% of them singletons. The sample consisted of peripheral blood. These receptors were obtained from a woman in her sixties or seventies with COVID-19, enrolled during active disease. Both conserved end residues are part of each CDR3. The D gene is left open where the match is weak. Where a row states a size, it is once, few, many or the class of an expanded clone; other rows omit it.

v_gene	abundance	j_gene	d_gene	CDR3aa	CDR3nt
TRBV5-4	.	TRBJ2-5	.	CASSFEGRAYQETQYF	TGTGCCAGCAGTTTCGAGGGCAGAGCTTACCAAGAGACCCAGTACTTC
TRBV30	.	TRBJ1-2	TRBD1	CAWSKNRGYGYTF	TGTGCCTGGAGTAAGAACAGGGGCTATGGCTACACCTTC
TRBV27	few	TRBJ2-1	TRBD2	CASTPSLAGRYNEQFF	TGTGCCAGCACTCCGTCGCTAGCGGGGAGGTACAATGAGCAGTTCTTC
TRBV19	.	TRBJ2-7	.	CASSGELLSYEQYF	TGTGCCAGTAGCGGTGAGCTTCTCTCCTACGAGCAGTACTTC
TRBV3-1/TRBV3-2	.	TRBJ1-2	.	CASRSAIPGYGYTF	TGTGCCAGCAGATCGGCTATCCCCGGGTATGGCTACACCTTC
TRBV29-1	.	TRBJ1-2	TRBD1	CSVEDLGTAYGYTF	TGCAGCGTTGAAGATCTCGGGACAGCCTATGGCTACACCTTC
TRBV9	.	TRBJ2-1	TRBD1	CASSPAPGQGRNEQFF	TGTGCCAGCAGCCCCGCGCCGGGACAGGGCCGCAATGAGCAGTTCTTC
TRBV19	.	TRBJ1-2	.	CASSRTAGDGYTF	TGTGCCAGTAGTAGGACAGCCGGGGATGGCTACACCTTC
TRBV5-1	.	TRBJ1-4	.	CASSLGGGTTNEKLFF	TGCGCCAGCAGCTTGGGCGGGGGTACAACTAATGAAAAACTGTTTTTT
TRBV28	.	TRBJ2-7	TRBD2	CASSLWGSGRVSSYEQYF	TGTGCCAGCAGTTTATGGGGTAGCGGGAGGGTTAGCTCCTACGAGCAGTACTTC
TRBV19	once	TRBJ2-1	TRBD2	CASSTLSGGTTSYNEQFF	TGTGCCAGTAGTACCCTTAGCGGGGGGACAACCTCCTACAATGAGCAGTTCTTC
TRBV11-3	.	TRBJ2-1	TRBD2	CASSPGLAGGPGEQFF	TGTGCCAGCAGCCCCGGACTAGCGGGAGGGCCGGGGGAGCAGTTCTTC
TRBV5-1	.	TRBJ1-1	TRBD1	CASSLNTGGGEAFF	TGCGCCAGCAGCTTAAACACAGGGGGAGGTGAAGCTTTCTTT
TRBV28	.	TRBJ2-5	TRBD1	CASSCAVSFRQGPQETQYF	TGTGCCAGCAGTTGCGCCGTAAGTTTTCGACAGGGGCCTCAAGAGACCCAGTACTTC
TRBV19	.	TRBJ1-2	TRBD1	CASRKGTGTPINYGYTF	TGTGCCAGTAGAAAGGGGACAGGGACACCGATTAACTATGGCTACACCTTC
TRBV7-3	once	TRBJ1-6	.	CASSLSGGNSYNSPLHF	TGTGCCAGCAGCTTATCGGGGGGGAACTCCTATAATTCACCCCTCCACTTT
TRBV11-1	.	TRBJ2-5	.	CASSFSSFPEETQYF	TGTGCCAGCAGCTTTTCTAGCTTCCCCGAAGAGACCCAGTACTTC
TRBV5-6	once	TRBJ1-2	TRBD1	CASSSTGLNYGYTF	TGTGCCAGCAGCTCGACAGGGCTTAACTATGGCTACACCTTC
TRBV11-2	once	TRBJ2-1	.	CASSLVTGSAYNEQFF	TGTGCCAGCAGCTTAGTGACAGGCTCGGCCTACAATGAGCAGTTCTTC
TRBV4-1	many	TRBJ2-2	.	CASSQVGIRAGELFF	TGCGCCAGCAGCCAAGTCGGAATCAGGGCCGGGGAGCTGTTTTTT
TRBV12-5	few	TRBJ1-5	TRBD1	CASGLTGSEPQHF	TGTGCTAGTGGTCTGACAGGGTCGGAGCCCCAGCATTTT
TRBV5-1	once	TRBJ2-1	.	CASSLASSGFVNEQFF	TGCGCCAGCAGCTTGGCCAGTTCAGGGTTTGTGAATGAGCAGTTCTTC
TRBV29-1	.	TRBJ2-3	.	CSVEDHPGERPRTDTQYF	TGCAGCGTTGAAGATCACCCCGGGGAGCGGCCTCGCACAGATACGCAGTATTTT
TRBV30	many	TRBJ1-6	TRBD1	CAWSAGQDNSPLHF	TGTGCCTGGAGTGCGGGACAGGATAATTCACCCCTCCACTTT
TRBV7-2	few	TRBJ2-3	TRBD2	CASSLNLAGGPDTQYF	TGTGCCAGCAGCCTCAACCTAGCGGGAGGGCCAGATACGCAGTATTTT
TRBV11-3	.	TRBJ1-6	.	CASSPNRERGPYNSPLHF	TGTGCCAGCAGCCCAAACAGGGAGAGGGGCCCATATAATTCACCCCTCCACTTT
TRBV11-2	.	TRBJ2-1	.	CASSSSGYSYNEQFF	TGTGCCAGCAGCTCAAGCGGGTACTCCTACAATGAGCAGTTCTTC
TRBV19	.	TRBJ2-2	TRBD1	CASSIGTGNTGELFF	TGTGCCAGTAGTATAGGGACAGGGAACACCGGGGAGCTGTTTTTT
TRBV2	many	TRBJ2-2	TRBD1	CASSGTGNTGELFF	TGTGCCAGCAGTGGGACAGGGAACACCGGGGAGCTGTTTTTT
TRBV11-2	.	TRBJ2-7	TRBD2	CASSLAPTSGSTYEQYF	TGTGCCAGCAGCTTAGCCCCCACTAGCGGGAGCACCTACGAGCAGTACTTC
TRBV2	few	TRBJ1-4	.	CASDGGATNEKLFF	TGTGCCAGCGACGGTGGAGCAACTAATGAAAAACTGTTTTTT